Sequencing of this T cell receptor beta chain was carried out in a study of blood T cells in healthy people across ages. The germline V gene has CDR1 SGHTA and CDR2 FQGTGA. Trimming took 1 base from V and 4 from J, leaving 11 bases between them. The CDR3 totals 16 residues. A J-beta primer mix and a sample-barcoded 5' primer were used in a second PCR of about 7 to 12 cycles. Via MiXCR, TCRdb re-called the 5' RACE reads, giving one row per CDR3 protein. The sample carries 780,000 or so distinct CDR3 sequences, roughly three fifths recorded once. Regarding this clonotype: The target antigen is unknown.

Study outcomes and limitations: Older age coincided with a roughly linear decline in TCR beta diversity per million T cells.

The sequenced sample consisted of blood. The chain combines TRBV7-3 with TRBJ2-6, with D perhaps TRBD2 (7 bases). The sequence came from a man aged 40-49 years in good health. CDR3 region: CASSLMRGQGANVLTF. CDR3 coding DNA: TGTGCCAGCAGCTTAATGCGGGGGCAAGGGGCCAACGTCCTGACTTTC.